This T cell receptor beta chain was recorded in a study of cytomegalovirus exposure and HLA in healthy donors. The PCR made use of 60 Vbeta and 13 Jbeta primers. TCRdb keeps only in-frame clones here, not all; method: immunoSEQ multiplex PCR. The table lists 200,000 to 300,000 clones, roughly 86% of them singletons, with 1.5% to 2.5% in the top ten. Sequenced material: PBMCs. The TCR originated in a woman aged 40-49 years in good health and CMV-seropositive.

CDR3 region: CASSLSGRGGDTQYF. The CDR3 DNA sequence: TGTGCCAGCAGCTTATCAGGGCGAGGGGGAGATACGCAGTATTTT. V usage is TRBV7-2 and J usage is TRBJ2-3; a weak D match, TRBD1 (6 bases). V was cut by 2 bases and J by 5 bases, with 14 bases left in between. Germline V lookup: CDR1 SGHTA, CDR2 FQGNSA. This CDR3 has 15 residues.